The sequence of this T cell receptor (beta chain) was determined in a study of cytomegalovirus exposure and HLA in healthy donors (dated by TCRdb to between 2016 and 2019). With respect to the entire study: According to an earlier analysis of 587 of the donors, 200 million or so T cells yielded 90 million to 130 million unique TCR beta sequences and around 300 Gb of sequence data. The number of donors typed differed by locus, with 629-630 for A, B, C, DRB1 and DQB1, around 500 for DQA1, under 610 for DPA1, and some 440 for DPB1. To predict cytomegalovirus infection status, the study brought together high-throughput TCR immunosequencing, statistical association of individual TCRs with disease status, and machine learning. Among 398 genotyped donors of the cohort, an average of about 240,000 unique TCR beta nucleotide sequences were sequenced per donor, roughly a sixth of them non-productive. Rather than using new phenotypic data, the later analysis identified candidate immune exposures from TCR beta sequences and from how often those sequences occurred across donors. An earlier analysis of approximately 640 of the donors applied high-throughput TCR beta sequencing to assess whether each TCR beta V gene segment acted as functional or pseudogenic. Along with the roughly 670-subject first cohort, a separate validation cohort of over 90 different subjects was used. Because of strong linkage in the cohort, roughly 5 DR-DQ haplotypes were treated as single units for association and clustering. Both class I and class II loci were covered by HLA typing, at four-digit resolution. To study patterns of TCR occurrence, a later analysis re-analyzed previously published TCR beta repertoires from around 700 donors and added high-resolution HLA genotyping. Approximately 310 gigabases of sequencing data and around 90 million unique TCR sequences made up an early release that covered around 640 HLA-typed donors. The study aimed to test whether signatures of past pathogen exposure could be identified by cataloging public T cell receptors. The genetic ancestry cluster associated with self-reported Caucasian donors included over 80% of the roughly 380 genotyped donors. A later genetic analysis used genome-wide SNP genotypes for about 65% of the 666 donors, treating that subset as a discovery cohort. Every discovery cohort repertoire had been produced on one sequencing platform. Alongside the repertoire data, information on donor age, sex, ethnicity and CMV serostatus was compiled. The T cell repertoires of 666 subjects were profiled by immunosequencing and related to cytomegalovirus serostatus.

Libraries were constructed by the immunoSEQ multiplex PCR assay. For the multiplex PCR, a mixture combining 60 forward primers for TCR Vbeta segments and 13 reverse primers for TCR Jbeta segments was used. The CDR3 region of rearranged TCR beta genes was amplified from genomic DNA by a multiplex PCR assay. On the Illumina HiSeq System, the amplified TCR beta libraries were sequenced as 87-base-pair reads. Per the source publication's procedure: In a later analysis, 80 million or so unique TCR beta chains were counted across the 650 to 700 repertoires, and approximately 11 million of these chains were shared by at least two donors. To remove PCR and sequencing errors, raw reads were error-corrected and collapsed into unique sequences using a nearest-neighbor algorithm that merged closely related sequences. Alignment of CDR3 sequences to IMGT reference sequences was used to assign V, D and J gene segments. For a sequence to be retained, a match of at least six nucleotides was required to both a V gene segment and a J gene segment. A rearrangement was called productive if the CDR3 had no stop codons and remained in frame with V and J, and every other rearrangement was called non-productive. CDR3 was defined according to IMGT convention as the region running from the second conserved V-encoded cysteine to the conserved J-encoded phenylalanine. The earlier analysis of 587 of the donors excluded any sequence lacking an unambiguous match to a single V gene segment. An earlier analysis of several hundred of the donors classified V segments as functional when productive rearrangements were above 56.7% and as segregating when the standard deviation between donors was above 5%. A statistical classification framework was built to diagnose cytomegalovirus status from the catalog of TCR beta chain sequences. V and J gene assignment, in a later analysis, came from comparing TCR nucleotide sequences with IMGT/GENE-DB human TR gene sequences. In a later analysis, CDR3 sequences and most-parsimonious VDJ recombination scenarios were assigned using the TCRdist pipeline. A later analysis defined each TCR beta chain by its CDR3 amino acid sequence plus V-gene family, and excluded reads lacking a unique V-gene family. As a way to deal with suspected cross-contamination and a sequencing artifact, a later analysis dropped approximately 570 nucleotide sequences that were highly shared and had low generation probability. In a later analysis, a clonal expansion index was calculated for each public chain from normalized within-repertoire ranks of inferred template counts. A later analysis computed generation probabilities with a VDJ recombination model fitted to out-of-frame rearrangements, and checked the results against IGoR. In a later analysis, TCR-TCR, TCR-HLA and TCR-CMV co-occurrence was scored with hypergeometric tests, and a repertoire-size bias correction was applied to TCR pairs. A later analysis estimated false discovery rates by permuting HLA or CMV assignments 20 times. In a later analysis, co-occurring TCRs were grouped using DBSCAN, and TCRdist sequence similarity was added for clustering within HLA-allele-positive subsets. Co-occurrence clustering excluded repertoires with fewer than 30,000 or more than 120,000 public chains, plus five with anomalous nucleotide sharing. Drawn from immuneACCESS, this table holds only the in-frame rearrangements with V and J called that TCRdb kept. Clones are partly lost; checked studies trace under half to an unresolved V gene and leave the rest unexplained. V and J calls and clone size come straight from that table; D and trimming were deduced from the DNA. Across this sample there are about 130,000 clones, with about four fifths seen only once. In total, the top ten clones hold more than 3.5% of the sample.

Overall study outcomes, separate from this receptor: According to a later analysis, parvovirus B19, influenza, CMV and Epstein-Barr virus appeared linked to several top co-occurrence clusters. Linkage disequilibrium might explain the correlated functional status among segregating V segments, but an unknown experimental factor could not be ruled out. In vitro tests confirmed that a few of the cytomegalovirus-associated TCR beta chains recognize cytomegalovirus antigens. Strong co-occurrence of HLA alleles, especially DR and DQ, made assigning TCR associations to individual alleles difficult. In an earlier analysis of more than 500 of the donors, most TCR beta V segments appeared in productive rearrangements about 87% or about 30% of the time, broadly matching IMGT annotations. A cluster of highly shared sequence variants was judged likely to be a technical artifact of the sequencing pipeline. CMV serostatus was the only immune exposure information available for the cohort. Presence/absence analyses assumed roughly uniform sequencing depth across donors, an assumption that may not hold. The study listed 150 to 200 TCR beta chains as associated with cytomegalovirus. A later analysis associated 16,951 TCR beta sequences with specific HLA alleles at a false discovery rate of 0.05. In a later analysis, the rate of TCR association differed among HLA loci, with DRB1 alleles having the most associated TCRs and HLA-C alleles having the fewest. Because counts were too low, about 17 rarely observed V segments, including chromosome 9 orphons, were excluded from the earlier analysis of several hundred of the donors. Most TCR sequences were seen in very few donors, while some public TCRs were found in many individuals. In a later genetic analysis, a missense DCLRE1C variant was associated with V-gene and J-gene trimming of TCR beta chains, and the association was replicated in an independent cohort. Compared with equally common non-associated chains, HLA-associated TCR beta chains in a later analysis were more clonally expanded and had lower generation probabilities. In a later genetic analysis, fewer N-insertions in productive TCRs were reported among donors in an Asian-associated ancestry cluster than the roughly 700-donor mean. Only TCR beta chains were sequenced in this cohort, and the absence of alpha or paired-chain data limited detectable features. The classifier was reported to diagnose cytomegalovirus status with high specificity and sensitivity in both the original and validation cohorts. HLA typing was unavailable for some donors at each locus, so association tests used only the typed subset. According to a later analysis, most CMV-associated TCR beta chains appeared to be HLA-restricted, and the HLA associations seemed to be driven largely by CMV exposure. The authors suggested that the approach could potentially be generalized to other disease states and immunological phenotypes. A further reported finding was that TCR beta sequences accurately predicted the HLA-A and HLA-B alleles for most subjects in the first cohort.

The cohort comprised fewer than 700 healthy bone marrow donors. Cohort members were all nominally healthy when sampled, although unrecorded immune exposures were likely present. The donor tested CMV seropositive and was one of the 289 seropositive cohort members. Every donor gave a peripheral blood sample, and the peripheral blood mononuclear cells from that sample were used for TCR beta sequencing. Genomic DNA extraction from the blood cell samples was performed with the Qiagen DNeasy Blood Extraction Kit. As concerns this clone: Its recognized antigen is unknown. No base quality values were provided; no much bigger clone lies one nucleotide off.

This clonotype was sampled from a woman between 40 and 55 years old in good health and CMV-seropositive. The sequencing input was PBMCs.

DNA sequence: TGTGCCTGGACTCCAGCGAGCGTGGTCGAGCAGTACTTC. This is translated as CAWTPASVVEQYF. The V gene is TRBV30 and the J gene is TRBJ2-7, with no confidently assigned D gene. CDR1 and CDR2 are drawn from the germline V gene (reference sequence): GTSNPN, SVGIG. The CDR3 contains 13 residues, cysteine and phenylalanine counted. Only the CDR3 DNA stays, 39 bases, in frame from base 1. V and J are truncated by 4 bases and 6 bases respectively, leaving an intervening sequence of 16 bases.